The clone carrying this TCR beta chain was observed a few times. This sample is part of a study of blood T cell repertoires in COVID-19. On the study more broadly: Material from acute and convalescent COVID-19 was sourced from the United States, Italy and Spain. PBMCs, B-cell-depleted T cells, or T cells provided the cDNA or gDNA that made up the material.

Data came from immunoSEQ multiplex PCR; TCRdb stores just in-frame clones and leaves some out. The table records about 190,000 clones, roughly 86% of them present only once. This sequence was found in a man in his late teens or twenties with active or convalescent COVID-19. The sequencing sample was made of peripheral blood.

Here the CDR3 reads CASSFTRDQPQHF. CDR3 sequence (DNA): TGTGCCAGTAGTTTCACTAGAGATCAGCCCCAGCATTTT. The chain employs TRBV19 and TRBJ1-5, with unresolved D. The CDR3 is 13 residues long. The V gene's germline CDR1 is LNHDA and CDR2 SQIVND (reference sequence). V was trimmed by 5 bases and J by 5 bases, leaving 10 bases between them.